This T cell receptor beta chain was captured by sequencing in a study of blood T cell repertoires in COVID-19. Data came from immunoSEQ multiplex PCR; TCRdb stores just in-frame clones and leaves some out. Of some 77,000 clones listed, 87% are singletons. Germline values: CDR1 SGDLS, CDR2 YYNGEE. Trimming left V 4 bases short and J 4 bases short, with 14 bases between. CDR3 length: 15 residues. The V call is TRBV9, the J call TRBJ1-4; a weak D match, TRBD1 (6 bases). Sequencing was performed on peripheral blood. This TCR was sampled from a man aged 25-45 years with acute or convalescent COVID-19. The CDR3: CASSLSTGGNEKLFF. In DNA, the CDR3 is TGTGCCAGCAGCCTTTCGACAGGAGGTAATGAAAAACTGTTTTTT.